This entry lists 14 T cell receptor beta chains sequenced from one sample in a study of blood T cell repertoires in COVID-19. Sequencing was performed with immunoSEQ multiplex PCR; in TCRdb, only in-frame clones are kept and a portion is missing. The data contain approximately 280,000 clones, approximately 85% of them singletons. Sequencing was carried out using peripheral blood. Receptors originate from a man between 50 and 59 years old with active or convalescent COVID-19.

The CDR3 loop is CASRNGGTSGRGANIQYF. CDR3 DNA: TGTGCCAGCAGGAACGGGGGGACTAGCGGGAGAGGGGCAAACATTCAGTACTTC. The rearrangement uses TRBV28 and TRBJ2-4; 14 bases match TRBD2. With 6 bases clipped from V and 6 bases from J, the junction kept 13 bases outside the gene matches. The CDR3 has 18 amino acids. CDR1 and CDR2 from the germline V gene are MDHEN and SYDVKM.

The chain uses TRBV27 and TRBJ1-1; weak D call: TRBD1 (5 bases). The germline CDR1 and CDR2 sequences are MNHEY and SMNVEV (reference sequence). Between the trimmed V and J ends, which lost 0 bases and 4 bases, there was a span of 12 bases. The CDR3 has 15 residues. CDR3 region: CASSLSGGGITEAFF. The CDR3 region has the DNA TGTGCCAGCAGTTTATCGGGCGGGGGGATCACTGAAGCTTTCTTT.

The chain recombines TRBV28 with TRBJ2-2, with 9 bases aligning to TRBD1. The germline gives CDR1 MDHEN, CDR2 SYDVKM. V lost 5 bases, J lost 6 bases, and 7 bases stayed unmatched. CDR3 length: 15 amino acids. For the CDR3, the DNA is TGTGCCAGCAGTCTACAGGGGGCATGGGCCGGGGAGCTGTTTTTT. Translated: CASSLQGAWAGELFF.

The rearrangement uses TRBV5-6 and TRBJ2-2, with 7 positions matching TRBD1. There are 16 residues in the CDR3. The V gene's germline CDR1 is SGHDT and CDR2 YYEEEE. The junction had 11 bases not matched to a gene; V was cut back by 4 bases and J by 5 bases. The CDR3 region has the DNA TGTGCCAGCAGCGTACAGGGGCCGCTGCTAACCGGGGAGCTGTTTTTT. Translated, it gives CASSVQGPLLTGELFF.

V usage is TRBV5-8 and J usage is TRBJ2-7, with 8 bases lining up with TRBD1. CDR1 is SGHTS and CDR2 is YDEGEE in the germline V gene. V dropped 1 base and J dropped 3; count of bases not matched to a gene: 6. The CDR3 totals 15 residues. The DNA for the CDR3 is TGTGCCAGCAGCTTGTTACAGGGGGGATACTACGAGCAGTACTTC. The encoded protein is CASSLLQGGYYEQYF.

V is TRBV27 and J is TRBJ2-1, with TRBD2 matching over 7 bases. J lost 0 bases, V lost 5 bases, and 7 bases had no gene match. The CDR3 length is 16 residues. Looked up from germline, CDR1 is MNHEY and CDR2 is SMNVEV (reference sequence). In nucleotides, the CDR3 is TGTGCCAGCAGTCCCCCGCGGGGGAGCTCCTACAATGAGCAGTTCTTC. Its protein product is CASSPPRGSSYNEQFF.

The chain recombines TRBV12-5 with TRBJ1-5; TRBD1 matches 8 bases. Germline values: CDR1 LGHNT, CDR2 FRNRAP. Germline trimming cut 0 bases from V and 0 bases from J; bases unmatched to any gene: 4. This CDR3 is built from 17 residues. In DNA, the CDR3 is TGTGCTAGTGGTTTGGTGACAGGGGCGATTAGCAATCAGCCCCAGCATTTT. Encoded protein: CASGLVTGAISNQPQHF.

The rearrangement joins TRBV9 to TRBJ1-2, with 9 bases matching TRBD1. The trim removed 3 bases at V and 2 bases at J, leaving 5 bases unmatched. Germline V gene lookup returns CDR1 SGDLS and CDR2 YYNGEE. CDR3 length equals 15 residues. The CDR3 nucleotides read TGTGCCAGCAGCGCGAGACAGGGGGTGAACTATGGCTACACCTTC. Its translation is CASSARQGVNYGYTF.

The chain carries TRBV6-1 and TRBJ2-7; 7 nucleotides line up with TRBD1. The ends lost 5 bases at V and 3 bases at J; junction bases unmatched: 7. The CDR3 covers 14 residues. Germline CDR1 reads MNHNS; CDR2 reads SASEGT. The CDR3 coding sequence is TGTGCCAGCAGTCTCGACAGGGAACGCTACGAGCAGTACTTC. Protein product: CASSLDRERYEQYF.

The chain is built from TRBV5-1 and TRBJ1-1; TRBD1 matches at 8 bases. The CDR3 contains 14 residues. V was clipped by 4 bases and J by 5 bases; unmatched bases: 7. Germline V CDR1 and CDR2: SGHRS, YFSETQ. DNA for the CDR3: TGCGCCAGCAGCGACCAGGGGGCGCGAACTGAAGCTTTCTTT. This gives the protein CASSDQGARTEAFF.

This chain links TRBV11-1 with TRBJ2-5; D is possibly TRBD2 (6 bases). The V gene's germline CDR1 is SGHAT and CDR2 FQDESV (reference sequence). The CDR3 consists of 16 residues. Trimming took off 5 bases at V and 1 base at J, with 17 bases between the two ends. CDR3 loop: CASSKGGSGFQETQYF. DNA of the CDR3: TGTGCCAGCAGCAAGGGTGGGAGCGGGTTCCAAGAGACCCAGTACTTC.

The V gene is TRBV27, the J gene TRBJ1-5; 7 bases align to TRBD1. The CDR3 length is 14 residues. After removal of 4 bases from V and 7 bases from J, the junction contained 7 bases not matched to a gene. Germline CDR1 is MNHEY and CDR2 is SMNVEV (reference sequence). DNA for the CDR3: TGTGCCAGCAGTTCCCGGGACAGCAGCCAGCCCCAGCATTTT. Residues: CASSSRDSSQPQHF.

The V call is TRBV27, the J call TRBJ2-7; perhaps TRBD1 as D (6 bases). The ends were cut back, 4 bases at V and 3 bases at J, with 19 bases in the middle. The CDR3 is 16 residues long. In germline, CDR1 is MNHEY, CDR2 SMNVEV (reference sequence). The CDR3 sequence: CASSSLSSSGVYEQYF. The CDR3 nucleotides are TGTGCCAGCAGTTCCCTCTCCTCCTCAGGGGTCTACGAGCAGTACTTC.

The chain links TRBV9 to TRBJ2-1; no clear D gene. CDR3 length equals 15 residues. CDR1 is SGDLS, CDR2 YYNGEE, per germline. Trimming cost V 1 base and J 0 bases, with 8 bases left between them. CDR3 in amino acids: CASSVYLSSYNEQFF. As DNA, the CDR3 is TGTGCCAGCAGCGTATACTTAAGCTCCTACAATGAGCAGTTCTTC. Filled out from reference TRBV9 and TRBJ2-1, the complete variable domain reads DSGVTQTPKHLITATGQRVTLRCSPRSGDLSVYWYQQSLDQGLQFLIQYYNGEERAKGNILERFSAQQFPDLHSELNLSSLELGDSALYFCASSVYLSSYNEQFFGPGTRLTVL.